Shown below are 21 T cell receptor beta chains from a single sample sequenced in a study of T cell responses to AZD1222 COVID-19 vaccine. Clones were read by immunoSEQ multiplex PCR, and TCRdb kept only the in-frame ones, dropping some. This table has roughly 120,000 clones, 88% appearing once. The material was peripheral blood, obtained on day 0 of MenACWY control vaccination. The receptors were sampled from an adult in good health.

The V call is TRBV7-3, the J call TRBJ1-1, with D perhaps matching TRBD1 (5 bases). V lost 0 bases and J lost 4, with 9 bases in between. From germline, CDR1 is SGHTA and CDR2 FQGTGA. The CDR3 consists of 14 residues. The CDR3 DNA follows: TGTGCCAGCAGCTTAACGTCCGGGGCCACTGAAGCTTTCTTT. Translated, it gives CASSLTSGATEAFF.

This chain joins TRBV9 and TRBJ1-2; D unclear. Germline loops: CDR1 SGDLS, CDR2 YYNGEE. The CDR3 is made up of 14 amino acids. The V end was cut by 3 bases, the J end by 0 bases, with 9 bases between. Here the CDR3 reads CASSEGGSNYGYTF. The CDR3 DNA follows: TGTGCCAGCAGCGAGGGCGGATCTAACTATGGCTACACCTTC.

The CDR3 is CASAIGAGTTDTQYF. The CDR3 DNA is TGTGCCAGTGCCATCGGGGCGGGTACCACAGATACGCAGTATTTT. The genes are TRBV19 and TRBJ2-3; D tentatively fits TRBD1 or TRBD2 (5 bases each). The CDR3 is made up of 15 amino acids. Germline CDR1 is LNHDA and CDR2 is SQIVND (reference sequence). Trimming stripped 8 bases from V and 2 bases from J, with 17 bases between.

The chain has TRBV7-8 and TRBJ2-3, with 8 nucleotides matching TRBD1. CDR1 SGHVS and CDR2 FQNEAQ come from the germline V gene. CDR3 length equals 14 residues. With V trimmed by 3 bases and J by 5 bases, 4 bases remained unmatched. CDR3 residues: CASSFAGGKDTQYF. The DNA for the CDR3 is TGTGCCAGCAGCTTTGCAGGGGGCAAAGATACGCAGTATTTT.

CDR3 protein: CATSRDIRRGFQAFF. The DNA for the CDR3 is TGTGCCACCAGCAGAGATATTAGGCGAGGTTTTCAAGCTTTCTTT. The chain recombines TRBV15 with TRBJ1-1; D gene uncertain. Germline CDR1 LNHNV, CDR2 YYDKDF (reference sequence). The CDR3 loop spans 15 amino acids. Trimming pared 0 bases from V and 9 bases from J, leaving 17 bases between. The whole variable domain, filled in from reference TRBV15 and TRBJ1-1, reads DAMVIQNPRYQVTQFGKPVTLSCSQTLNHNVMYWYQQKSSQAPKLLFHYYDKDFNNEADTPDNFQSRRPNTSFCFLDIRSPGLGDTAMYLCATSRDIRRGFQAFFGQGTRLTVV.

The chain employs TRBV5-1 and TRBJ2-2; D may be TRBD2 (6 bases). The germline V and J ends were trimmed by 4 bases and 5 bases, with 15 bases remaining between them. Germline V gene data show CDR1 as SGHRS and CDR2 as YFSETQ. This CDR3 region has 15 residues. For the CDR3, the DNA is TGCGCCAGCAGCCCCCACGGGGGAGGAACCGGGGAGCTGTTTTTT. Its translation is CASSPHGGGTGELFF.

In DNA, the CDR3 is TGTGCCAGCAGTCAACGTGTTGGGCAGTTCTTC. Its protein product is CASSQRVGQFF. This chain links TRBV25-1 with TRBJ2-1; no firm D call. This CDR3 spans 11 amino acids. CDR1 is MGHDK, CDR2 SYGVNS, per germline. V was cut by 5 bases and J by 12 bases, with 11 bases left in between.

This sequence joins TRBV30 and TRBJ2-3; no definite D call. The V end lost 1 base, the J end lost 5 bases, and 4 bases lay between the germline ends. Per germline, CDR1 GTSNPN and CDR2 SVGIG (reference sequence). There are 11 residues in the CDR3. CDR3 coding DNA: TGTGCCTGGAGTGGAAAAGATACGCAGTATTTT. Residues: CAWSGKDTQYF.

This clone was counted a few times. The CDR3 spells CASSLGQNSPLHF. The CDR3 nucleotides read TGTGCCAGCAGCTTAGGACAGAATTCACCCCTCCACTTT. The rearrangement links TRBV7-2 to TRBJ1-6; TRBD1 is a possible D gene (5 bases). The CDR3 consists of 13 residues. V was pared by 1 base and J by 7 bases, with 5 bases between. The germline gives CDR1 SGHTA, CDR2 FQGNSA.

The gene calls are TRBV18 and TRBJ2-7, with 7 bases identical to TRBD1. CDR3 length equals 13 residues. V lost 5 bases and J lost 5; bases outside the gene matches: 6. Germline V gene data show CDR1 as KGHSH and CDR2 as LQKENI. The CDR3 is CASSIDRANEQYF. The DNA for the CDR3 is TGTGCCAGCTCAATCGACAGGGCCAACGAGCAGTACTTC.

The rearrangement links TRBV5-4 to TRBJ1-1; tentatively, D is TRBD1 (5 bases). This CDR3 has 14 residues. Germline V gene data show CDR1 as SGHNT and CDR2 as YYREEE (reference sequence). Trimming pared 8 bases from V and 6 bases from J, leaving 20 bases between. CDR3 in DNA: TGTGCCAGTGCCAAATACAGGTCCGCTGCTGAAGCTTTCTTT. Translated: CASAKYRSAAEAFF.

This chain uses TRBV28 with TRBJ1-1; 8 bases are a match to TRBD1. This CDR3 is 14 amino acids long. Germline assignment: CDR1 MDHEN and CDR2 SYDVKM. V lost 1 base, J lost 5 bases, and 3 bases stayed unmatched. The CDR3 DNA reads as TGTGCCAGCAGTTTATCAACAGGGGGAACTGAAGCTTTCTTT. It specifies CASSLSTGGTEAFF.

Written as DNA, the CDR3 is TGTGCCAGTAGTGCCAGGGCTGGGGCCAACGTCCTGACTTTC. This gives the protein CASSARAGANVLTF. This sequence joins TRBV19 and TRBJ2-6; tentatively, D is TRBD1 (5 bases). The V end was cut by 5 bases, the J end by 2 bases, with 7 bases between. Germline lookup yields CDR1 LNHDA and CDR2 SQIVND (reference sequence). The CDR3 runs 14 residues.

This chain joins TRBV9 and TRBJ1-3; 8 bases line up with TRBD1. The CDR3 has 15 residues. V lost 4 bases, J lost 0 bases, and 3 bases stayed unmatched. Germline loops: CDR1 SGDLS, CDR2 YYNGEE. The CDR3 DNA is TGTGCCAGCAGCTCCAGGGGGCCCTCTGGAAACACCATATATTTT. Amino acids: CASSSRGPSGNTIYF.

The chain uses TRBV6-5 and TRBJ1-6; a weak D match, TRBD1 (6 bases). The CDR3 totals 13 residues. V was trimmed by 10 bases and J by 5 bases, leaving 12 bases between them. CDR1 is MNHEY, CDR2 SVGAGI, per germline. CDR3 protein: CATRRTDNSPLHF. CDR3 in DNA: TGTGCCACCCGCCGGACAGATAATTCACCCCTCCACTTT.

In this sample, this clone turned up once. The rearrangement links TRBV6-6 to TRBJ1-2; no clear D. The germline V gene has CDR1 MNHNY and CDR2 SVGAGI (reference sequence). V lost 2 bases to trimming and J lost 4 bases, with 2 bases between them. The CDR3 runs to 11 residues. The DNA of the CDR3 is TGTGCCAGCAGTTACGGCTATGGCTACACCTTC. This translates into CASSYGYGYTF.

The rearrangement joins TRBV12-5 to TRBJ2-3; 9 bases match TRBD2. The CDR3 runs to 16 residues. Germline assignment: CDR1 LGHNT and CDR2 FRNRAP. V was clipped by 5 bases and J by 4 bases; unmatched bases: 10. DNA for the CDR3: TGTGCTAGTGGTCTCCTGGGACTAGCACAACCAGATACGCAGTATTTT. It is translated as CASGLLGLAQPDTQYF.

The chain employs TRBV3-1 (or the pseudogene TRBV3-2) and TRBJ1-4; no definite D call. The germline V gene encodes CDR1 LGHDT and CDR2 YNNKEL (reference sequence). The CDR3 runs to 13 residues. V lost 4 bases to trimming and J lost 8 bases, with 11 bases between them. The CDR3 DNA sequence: TGTGCCAGCAGCCCCATAATGGGGGAAAAACTGTTTTTT. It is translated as CASSPIMGEKLFF.

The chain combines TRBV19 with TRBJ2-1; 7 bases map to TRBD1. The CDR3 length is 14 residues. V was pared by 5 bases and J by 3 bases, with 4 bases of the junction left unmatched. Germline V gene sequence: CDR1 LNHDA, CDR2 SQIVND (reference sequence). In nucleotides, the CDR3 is TGTGCCAGTAGTCCAGGGACAGTCTACAATGAGCAGTTCTTC. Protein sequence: CASSPGTVYNEQFF.

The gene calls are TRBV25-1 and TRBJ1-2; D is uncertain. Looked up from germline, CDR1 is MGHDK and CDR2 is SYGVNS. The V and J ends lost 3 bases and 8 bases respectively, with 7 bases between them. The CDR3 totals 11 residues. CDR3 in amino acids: CASSEGGGYTF. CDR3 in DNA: TGTGCCAGCAGTGAGGGTGGAGGCTACACCTTC.

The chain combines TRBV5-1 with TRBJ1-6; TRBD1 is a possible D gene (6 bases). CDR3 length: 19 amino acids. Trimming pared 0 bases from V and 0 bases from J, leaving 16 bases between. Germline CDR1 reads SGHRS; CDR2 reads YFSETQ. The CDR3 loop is CASSLAFGTGSSYNSPLHF. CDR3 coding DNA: TGCGCCAGCAGCTTGGCTTTTGGAACAGGGAGCTCCTATAATTCACCCCTCCACTTT. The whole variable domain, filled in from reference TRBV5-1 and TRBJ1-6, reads KAGVTQTPRYLIKTRGQQVTLSCSPISGHRSVSWYQQTPGQGLQFLFEYFSETQRNKGNFPGRFSGRQFSNSRSEMNVSTLELGDSALYLCASSLAFGTGSSYNSPLHFGNGTRLTVT.